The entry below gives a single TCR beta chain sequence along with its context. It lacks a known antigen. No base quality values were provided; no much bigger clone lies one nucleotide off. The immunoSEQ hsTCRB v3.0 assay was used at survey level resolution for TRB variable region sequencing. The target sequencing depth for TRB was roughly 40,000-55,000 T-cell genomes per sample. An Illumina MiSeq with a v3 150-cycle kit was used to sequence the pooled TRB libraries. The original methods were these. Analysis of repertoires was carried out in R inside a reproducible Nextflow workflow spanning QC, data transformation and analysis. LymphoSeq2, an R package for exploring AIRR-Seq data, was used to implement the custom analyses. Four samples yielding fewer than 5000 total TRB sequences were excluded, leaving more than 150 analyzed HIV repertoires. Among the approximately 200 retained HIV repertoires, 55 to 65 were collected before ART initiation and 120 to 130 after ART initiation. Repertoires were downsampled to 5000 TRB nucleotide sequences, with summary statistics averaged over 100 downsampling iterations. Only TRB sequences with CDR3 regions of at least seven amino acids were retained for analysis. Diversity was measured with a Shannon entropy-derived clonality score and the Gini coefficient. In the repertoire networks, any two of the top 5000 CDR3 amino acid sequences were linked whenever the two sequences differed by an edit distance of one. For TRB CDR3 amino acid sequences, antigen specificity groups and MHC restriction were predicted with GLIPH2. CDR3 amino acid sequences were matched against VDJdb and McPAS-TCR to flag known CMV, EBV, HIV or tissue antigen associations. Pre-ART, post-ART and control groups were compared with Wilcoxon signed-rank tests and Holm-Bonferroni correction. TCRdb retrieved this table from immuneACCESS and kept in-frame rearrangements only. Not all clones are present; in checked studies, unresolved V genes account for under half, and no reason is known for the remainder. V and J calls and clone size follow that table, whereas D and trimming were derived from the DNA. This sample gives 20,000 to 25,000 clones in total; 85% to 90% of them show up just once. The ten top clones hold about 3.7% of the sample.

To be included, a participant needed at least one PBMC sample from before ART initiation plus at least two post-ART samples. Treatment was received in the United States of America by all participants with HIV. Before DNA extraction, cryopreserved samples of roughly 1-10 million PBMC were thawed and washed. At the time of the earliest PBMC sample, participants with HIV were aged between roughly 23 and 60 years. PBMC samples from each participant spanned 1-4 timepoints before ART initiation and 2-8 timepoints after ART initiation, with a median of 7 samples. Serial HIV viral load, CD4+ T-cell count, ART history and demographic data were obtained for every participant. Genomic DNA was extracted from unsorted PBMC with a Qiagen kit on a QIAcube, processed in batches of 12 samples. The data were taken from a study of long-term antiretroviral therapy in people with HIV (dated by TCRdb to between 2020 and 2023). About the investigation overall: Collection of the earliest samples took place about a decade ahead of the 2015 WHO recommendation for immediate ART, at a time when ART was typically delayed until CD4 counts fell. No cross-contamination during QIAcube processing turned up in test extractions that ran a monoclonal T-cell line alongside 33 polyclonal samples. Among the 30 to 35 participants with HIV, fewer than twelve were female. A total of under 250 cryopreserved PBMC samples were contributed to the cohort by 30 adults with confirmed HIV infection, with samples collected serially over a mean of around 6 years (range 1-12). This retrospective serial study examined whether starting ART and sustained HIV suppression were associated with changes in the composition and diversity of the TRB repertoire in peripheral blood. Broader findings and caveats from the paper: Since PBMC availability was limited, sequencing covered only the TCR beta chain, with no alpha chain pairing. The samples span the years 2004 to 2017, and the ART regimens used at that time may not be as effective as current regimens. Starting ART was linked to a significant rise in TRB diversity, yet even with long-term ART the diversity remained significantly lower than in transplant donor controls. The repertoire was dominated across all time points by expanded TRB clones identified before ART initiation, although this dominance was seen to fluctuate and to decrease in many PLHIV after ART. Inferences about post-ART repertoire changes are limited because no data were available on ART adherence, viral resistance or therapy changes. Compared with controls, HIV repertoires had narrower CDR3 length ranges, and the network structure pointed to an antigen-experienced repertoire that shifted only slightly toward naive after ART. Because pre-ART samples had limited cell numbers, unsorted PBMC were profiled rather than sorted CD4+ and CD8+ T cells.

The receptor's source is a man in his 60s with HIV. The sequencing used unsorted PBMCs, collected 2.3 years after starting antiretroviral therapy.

The CDR3 in this case is CASYRDRNSPLHF. The nucleotide sequence reads TGTGCCAGCTACCGGGACCGAAATTCACCCCTCCACTTT. This sequence uses TRBV18 and TRBJ1-6; TRBD1 is perhaps the D gene, given 5 matching bases. From a lookup of the germline V gene, CDR1 and CDR2 are KGHSH and LQKENI. A distance of 11 bases separates the germline ends of V and J, which lose 7 bases and 7 bases respectively. The CDR3 sequence holds 13 residues, the cysteine and phenylalanine included. The retained sequence is limited to the CDR3, 39 bases, with the frame set at the first base.